The TCR beta chain under discussion was sequenced for a study of CD8+CD57+ T cells in acquired aplastic anemia. Study-wide findings and caveats: Common to patients and controls were around 30 CD8+ CDR3 sequences.

Points on this clonotype: Antigen unknown.

The template used for profiling TCR beta VDJ and CDR3 was genomic DNA. TCRdb used MiXCR to reprocess the reads, holding one entry per CDR3 protein. This sample carries some 200,000 distinct CDR3 sequences, 61% of them seen once, and the ten largest clones take 25% to 30%. The TCR was taken from a human donor in good health. Sequenced sample: sorted CD4+, CD8+, or CD8+CD57+ T cells (not recorded which) from PBMCs.

CDR3 DNA sequence: TGTGCCAGCAGGAGGGACAGGGGTGCGGCTCAGCCCCAGCATTTT. It is translated as CASRRDRGAAQPQHF. The chain uses TRBV6-9 and TRBJ1-5, with 10 nucleotides matching TRBD1. The CDR3 loop spans 15 amino acids. Trimming took 6 bases from V and 6 from J; bases not matched to a gene: 8. Germline lookup yields CDR1 MNHGY and CDR2 SVAAGI.